This T cell receptor beta chain was observed in a study of blood T cell repertoires in COVID-19 (dated by TCRdb to the early 2020s). At the level of the whole study: Collaborator samples came from the United States, Italy and Spain and covered acute and convalescent phases of COVID-19. Deeply sampled blood TCRbeta repertoires from subjects exposed to, actively infected with, or recovered from COVID-19 were included in the dataset. The repertoires were released in a freely available public database intended as a resource for research on the immune response to SARS-CoV-2. Where available, HLA class I and class II types were obtained from metadata supplied by the sample provider rather than from assay-based typing. Sample metadata almost always included a de-identified subject ID, COVID-19 status, age in years and sex. The material from the prospective study consisted of cDNA or gDNA derived from T cells, B-cell-depleted T cells, or PBMCs. Samples came from the ongoing ImmuneRACE study (first 160 participants) plus 1,254 subjects from 6 global collaborators.

Participants in the prospective study were aged about 18 to 100 years, lived in approximately 26 United States geographic areas, and enrolled through a virtual design. In the prospective study, cohorts were assigned on the basis of participant-reported clinical history obtained from a screening survey and a study questionnaire. For ImmuneRACE Cohort 3, a participant was defined as recovered based on two consecutive negative NP/OP PCR tests, clearance by a healthcare professional, or resolution of symptoms. Each participant in the prospective study had whole blood, serum and a nasopharyngeal or oropharyngeal swab collected by mobile phlebotomists. Over a roughly two-month period, participants in the prospective study had the option of providing additional blood draws and questionnaires. Before DNA extraction, blood samples from the prospective study were shipped at room temperature or frozen. This clone was seen only a few times. Its specific antigen is unknown. Per-base quality was not reported, and no clone a single base away is much larger than it.

TCRbeta CDR3 regions were amplified from genomic DNA by means of the immunoSEQ Assay, a bias-controlled multiplex PCR. Turning to the authors' computational methods: Within the assay, amplification of reference gene primers was used to estimate how many nucleated cells each sample contained. To quantify the absolute abundance of each unique TCRbeta CDR3 rearrangement, sequence reads were collapsed and filtered. For each sample, productive Simpson clonality was calculated by taking the square root of Simpson's diversity index across productive rearrangements. TCRdb holds this immuneACCESS table with in-frame rearrangements only. Some clones are missing; in checked studies, unresolved V genes explain under half, and the rest has no known cause. V, J and clone size derive from that table, while D and trimming were established from the DNA sequence. The sample profile shows a few hundred thousand clones; 80% to 85% of them were found once. Over 4.5% of the sample lies in the top ten.

The germline V gene sets CDR1 to MDHEN and CDR2 to SYDVKM. V is shortened by 5 bases, J by 0 bases, and the region joining them spans 7 bases. The CDR3 contains 13 residues, cysteine and phenylalanine counted. Of all the DNA, just the CDR3 is kept, 39 bases in frame from base 1. What the research found in general, with its limitations: Clinical and demographic metadata were provided uncurated, with the amount varying by source and participant.

What was sequenced was PBMCs or T cells enriched from blood (not recorded which). The receptor chain draws on TRBV28 and TRBJ2-5; a tentative D call is TRBD1 (5 bases match). This sequence was found in a woman in her fifties or sixties who had recovered from COVID-19. The nucleotide sequence reads TGTGCCAGCAGTCTGGACAACCAAGAGACCCAGTACTTC. This sequence encodes CASSLDNQETQYF.